The TCR beta chain under discussion was sequenced for a study of T cells in Graves' hyperthyroidism and ophthalmopathy. This clonotype has just one count. Amplified TCR beta CDR3 regions derived from RNA transcripts. The TCR CDR3 first-round RT-PCR relied on the HTBI primer set. TCRdb fed the multiplex PCR reads into MiXCR, producing one record per CDR3 protein. The profile shows a few hundred thousand distinct CDR3 sequences, 22% of them singletons. CDR1 is KGHDR, CDR2 SFDVKD, per germline. The CDR3 extends over 17 amino acids. V dropped 1 base and J dropped 2 bases, with 17 bases sitting between them.

The material sequenced was blood. This chain uses TRBV24-1 with TRBJ2-7; a weak D match, TRBD2 (7 bases). The sequence derives from a woman between 65 and 79 years old with Graves' ophthalmopathy. The CDR3 region is CATSDLTGGFPTYEQYF. CDR3 DNA sequence: TGTGCCACCAGTGATTTAACGGGGGGCTTTCCTACCTACGAGCAGTACTTC.